This note documents a single T cell receptor (beta chain) sequence. Its antigen is as yet unknown. The read falls 3 residues short of the CDR3 end, and the missing part is taken from the germline J gene. This entry belongs to a study of T cells in women clearing cervical HPV infection. V dropped 6 bases and J dropped 2 bases, with 14 bases sitting between them. This CDR3 comprises 15 residues. In germline, CDR1 is LNHDA, CDR2 SQIVND (reference sequence). Prevalent HPV16 infections were excluded; only incident single HPV16 infections included. Cervical HPV DNA detected by MY09/MY11 PCR, typed by dot-blot. General study points: Unknown T-cell numbers per sample may underlie the richness differences.

Using immunoSEQ multiplex PCR, the repertoire was profiled, and TCRdb retains in-frame clones only, with some absent. In all, the sample yields about 19,000 clones. Sequencing used blood buffy coat. The chain combines TRBV19 with TRBJ2-1; perhaps TRBD2 as D (5 bases). The receptor's source is a woman aged 18 to 75 with a cervical HPV16 infection that either progressed to CIN3+ or cleared (not recorded which). The CDR3 DNA, read in part, is TGTGCCAGTAGACCCGCTCCGGGGACCTACAATGAG. It yields the protein CASRPAPGTYNE. From start to end, the CDR3 is CASRPAPGTYNEQFF.